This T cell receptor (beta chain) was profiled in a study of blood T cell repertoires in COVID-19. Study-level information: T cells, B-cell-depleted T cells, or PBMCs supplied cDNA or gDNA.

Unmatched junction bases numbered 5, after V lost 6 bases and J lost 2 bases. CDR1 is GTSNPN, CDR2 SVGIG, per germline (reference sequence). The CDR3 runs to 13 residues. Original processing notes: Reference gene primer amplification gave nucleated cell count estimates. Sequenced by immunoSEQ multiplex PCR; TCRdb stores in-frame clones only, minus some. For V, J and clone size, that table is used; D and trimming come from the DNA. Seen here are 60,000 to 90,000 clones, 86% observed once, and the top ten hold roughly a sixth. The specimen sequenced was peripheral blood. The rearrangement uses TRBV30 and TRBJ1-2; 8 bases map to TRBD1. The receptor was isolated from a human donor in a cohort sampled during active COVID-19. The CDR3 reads CACPQGGNYGYTF. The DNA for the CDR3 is TGTGCCTGCCCACAGGGGGGAAACTATGGCTACACCTTC.